The 4 T cell receptor beta chains below all came from one sample that was sequenced in a study of cytomegalovirus exposure and HLA in healthy donors. The PCR used 60 Vbeta and 13 Jbeta primers. The method was immunoSEQ multiplex PCR; TCRdb's version includes in-frame clones alone and lacks a portion of them. The data show about 190,000 clones, over 60% seen once. Sequencing was performed on PBMCs. These receptors were collected from a woman aged 25-40 years in good health and CMV-seropositive.

CDR3 nucleotide sequence: TGTGCCAGCAGCTTAGAAGCGATGGACAATCAGCCCCAGCATTTT. It translates to CASSLEAMDNQPQHF. The genes are TRBV7-2 and TRBJ1-5; D not resolved. Germline V CDR1 and CDR2: SGHTA, FQGNSA. The V and J ends lost 1 base and 3 bases respectively, with 10 bases between them. CDR3 length equals 15 residues. Full variable domain (rest looked up from reference TRBV7-2 and TRBJ1-5): GAGVSQSPSNKVTEKGKDVELRCDPISGHTALYWYRQSLGQGLEFLIYFQGNSAPDKSGLPSDRFSAERTGGSVSTLTIQRTQQEDSAVYLCASSLEAMDNQPQHFGDGTRLSIL.

This sequence joins TRBV14 and TRBJ1-2, with TRBD1 matching over 7 bases. J lost 5 bases, V lost 4 bases, and 1 base had no gene match. This CDR3 has 12 amino acids. Germline lookup yields CDR1 SGHDN and CDR2 FVKESK. The CDR3 region is CASSRQGYGYTF. CDR3 DNA: TGTGCCAGCAGCCGACAGGGTTATGGCTACACCTTC.

This clone was seen only once. V is TRBV27 and J is TRBJ2-7; 7 positions match TRBD1. The CDR3 length is 14 residues. V was pared by 5 bases and J by 2 bases, with 6 bases of the junction left unmatched. The germline CDR1 and CDR2 sequences are MNHEY and SMNVEV (reference sequence). DNA for the CDR3: TGTGCCAGCAGTGTGTTGACAGGGACCTACGAGCAGTACTTC. The encoded protein is CASSVLTGTYEQYF.

The V and J genes are TRBV19 and TRBJ2-6; 8 bases agree with TRBD1. Germline V gene sequence: CDR1 LNHDA, CDR2 SQIVND (reference sequence). The CDR3 runs to 18 residues. Unmatched junction bases numbered 10, after V lost 5 bases and J lost 1 base. The CDR3 here is CASSPGQGLGSGANVLTF. In nucleotides, the CDR3 is TGTGCCAGTAGTCCAGGACAGGGTTTGGGGTCTGGGGCCAACGTCCTGACTTTC.